These 16 T cell receptor beta chains originate from one sample sequenced in a study of cytomegalovirus exposure and HLA in healthy donors. The PCR contained 60 Vbeta and 13 Jbeta primers. TCRdb keeps only in-frame clones here, not all; method: immunoSEQ multiplex PCR. The sample has 65,000 to 90,000 clones; just over 85% are singletons. The sample taken for sequencing was PBMCs. The receptors originated from a woman in her twenties or thirties in good health and CMV-seronegative.

The chain is built from TRBV2 and TRBJ1-3, with 9 bases aligning to TRBD1. After removal of 7 bases from V and 0 bases from J, the junction contained 16 bases not matched to a gene. The length of the CDR3 is 19 residues. In germline, CDR1 is SNHLY, CDR2 FYNNEI. CDR3 loop: CASTAGTGRGGGSGNTIYF. CDR3 DNA: TGTGCCAGCACCGCCGGGACAGGGAGGGGAGGAGGCTCTGGAAACACCATATATTTT.

This clone was found once. An end of the junction differs from the germline gene, which may be a read error. Other DNA sequences in the same sample also yield this CDR3. The genes are TRBV19 and TRBJ1-5; D is perhaps TRBD1 (5 bases). The CDR3 has 14 amino acids. CDR1 is LNHDA and CDR2 is SQIVND in the germline V gene (reference sequence). CDR3 nucleotides: TGTGCTAGTAGTATAGATCCGGGGGTTCAGCCCCAGCATTTT. Its protein is CASSIDPGVQPQHF.

The rearrangement uses TRBV6-1 and TRBJ2-7, with 12 bases fitting TRBD2. Per the germline V gene, CDR1 is MNHNS and CDR2 is SASEGT. The CDR3 contains 14 residues. The junction had 3 bases not matched to a gene; V was cut back by 6 bases and J by 3 bases. CDR3 sequence (DNA): TGTGCCAGCAGGGCTAGCGGGAGGGTCTACGAGCAGTACTTC. Protein: CASRASGRVYEQYF.

Details on this clone: The junction shows a germline mismatch at one end, possibly a read error. The chain has TRBV7-7 and TRBJ2-1; TRBD2 matches at 8 bases. CDR1 is SSHAT, CDR2 FNYEAQ, per germline (reference sequence). The CDR3 extends over 15 amino acids. CDR3: CASSPAGEAYNEQFF. The CDR3 nucleotides are TGTGCTAGCAGCCCAGCGGGAGAGGCGTACAATGAGCAGTTCTTC.

This clone was seen a handful of times. The CDR3, as DNA: TGTGCCAGTAGTATCTCGGGGTCCAATCAGCCCCAGCATTTT. Translation gives CASSISGSNQPQHF. V is TRBV19 and J is TRBJ1-5; D remains ambiguous. CDR1 LNHDA and CDR2 SQIVND come from the germline V gene (reference sequence). The CDR3 extends over 14 amino acids. V was cut by 3 bases and J by 3 bases, with 9 bases left in between.

The CDR3 DNA reads as TGTGCCAGCAGCGGGCCGGGACAGATGAACACTGAAGCTTTCTTT. It specifies CASSGPGQMNTEAFF. The chain couples TRBV27 to TRBJ1-1; 7 bases line up with TRBD1. The CDR3 runs 15 residues. From germline, CDR1 is MNHEY and CDR2 SMNVEV (reference sequence). The J segment lost 0 bases and the V segment lost 6 bases, leaving 7 bases of the junction unmatched.

The chain has TRBV6-5 and TRBJ2-5; 10 bases agree with TRBD1. The DNA matches TRBJ2-7 better at its end, which makes the J call doubtful. The length of the CDR3 is 15 residues. Germline assignment: CDR1 MNHEY and CDR2 SVGAGI. The CDR3 sequence is CASSYRDRGSYEQYF. The CDR3 DNA is TGTGCCAGCAGTTACCGGGACAGGGGTAGCTACGAGCAGTACTTC.

This rearrangement joins TRBV7-6 to TRBJ1-1; TRBD1 matches at 7 bases. CDR3 length: 15 residues. Germline CDR1 and CDR2: SGHVS and FNYEAQ. Unmatched junction bases numbered 10, after V lost 5 bases and J lost 4 bases. This CDR3 is CASSLSVTGATEAFF. CDR3 DNA sequence: TGTGCCAGCAGCCTTAGTGTAACAGGGGCCACTGAAGCTTTCTTT.

The V gene is TRBV6-5, the J gene TRBJ1-2, with 8 bases matching TRBD1. Trimming at V came to 2 bases and at J to 4 bases, leaving 6 bases not matched to a gene. Germline loops: CDR1 MNHEY, CDR2 SVGAGI. The CDR3 contains 15 residues. The CDR3 region has the DNA TGTGCCAGCAGTTACGATGGAGGGACAGGCTATGGCTACACCTTC. Its protein product is CASSYDGGTGYGYTF.

The rearrangement uses TRBV28 and TRBJ1-6, with 11 positions matching TRBD1. The CDR3 has 15 amino acids. The V gene end was trimmed by 5 bases and the J gene end by 9 bases; junction bases not matched to a gene: 6. Looked up from germline, CDR1 is MDHEN and CDR2 is SYDVKM. The chain's CDR3 is CASSPGQGASSPLHF. Here the CDR3 DNA reads TGTGCCAGCAGTCCTGGACAGGGGGCATCTTCACCCCTCCACTTT.

The rearrangement links TRBV9 to TRBJ2-7; the D gene is possibly TRBD2 (6 bases). V was trimmed by 2 bases and J by 3 bases, leaving 15 bases between them. The CDR3 loop spans 15 amino acids. Germline V gene data show CDR1 as SGDLS and CDR2 as YYNGEE. CDR3 region: CASSVGSGALYEQYF. The CDR3 DNA reads TGTGCCAGCAGCGTGGGTAGCGGAGCGCTCTACGAGCAGTACTTC.

The chain couples TRBV23-1 to TRBJ1-1; 9 nucleotides line up with TRBD1. TRBV23-1 is an ORF, with its function uncertain. CDR3 length: 18 residues. The J segment lost 2 bases and the V segment lost 0 bases, leaving 10 bases of the junction unmatched. The DNA for the CDR3 is TGCGCCAGCAGTCAATCGGCATTTCCGGGACAGGGAAACACTGAAGCTTTCTTT. This sequence encodes CASSQSAFPGQGNTEAFF.

This chain links TRBV30 with TRBJ1-1; possibly TRBD1 for D (6 bases). Per germline, CDR1 GTSNPN and CDR2 SVGIG (reference sequence). The V gene lost 2 bases and the J gene lost 5 bases, with 15 bases spanning the gap. The CDR3 has 14 amino acids. The CDR3, as DNA: TGTGCCTGGAGTCGGGACACCCAGAGGACTGAAGCTTTCTTT. Translation gives CAWSRDTQRTEAFF.

CDR3 sequence (DNA): TGCGCCAGCAGCCGAAATACCGGGACAGGGGTTGATGGCTACACCTTC. Its translation: CASSRNTGTGVDGYTF. The V gene is TRBV4-1, the J gene TRBJ1-2, with TRBD1 identical over 10 bases. Unmatched junction bases numbered 11, after V lost 4 bases and J lost 6 bases. CDR3 size: 16 residues. Germline V CDR1 and CDR2: MGHRA, YSYEKL.

This clone was picked up one time. The chain links TRBV6-5 to TRBJ2-5, with 7 bases aligning to TRBD1. CDR1 and CDR2 from the germline V gene are MNHEY and SVGAGI. The trim removed 6 bases at V and 6 bases at J, leaving 13 bases unmatched. The CDR3 has 15 amino acids. CDR3 sequence (DNA): TGTGCCAGCAGAAGGGGAATCGACAGGGCGAAGACCCAGTACTTC. Amino acids: CASRRGIDRAKTQYF.

This clone was seen a handful of times. The chain employs TRBV7-3 and TRBJ2-1, with a weak D call TRBD2 (5 bases). In germline, CDR1 is SGHTA, CDR2 FQGTGA. The CDR3 totals 13 residues. V was cut by 5 bases and J by 5 bases, with 10 bases left in between. The CDR3 loop reads CASSGGTHNEQFF. CDR3 nucleotides: TGTGCCAGCAGCGGAGGAACCCACAATGAGCAGTTCTTC.